Presented here are 9 T cell receptor beta chains from one specimen sequenced in a study of blood T cell repertoires in COVID-19. Sequenced by immunoSEQ multiplex PCR; TCRdb stores in-frame clones only, minus some. The sample holds 380,000 or so clones; roughly nine tenths are singletons and the top ten take roughly 1.2%. Sequencing was performed on peripheral blood. Receptors were obtained from a man aged 35-49 years with acute or convalescent COVID-19.

The chain links TRBV9 to TRBJ1-3, with no clear D. Germline V CDR1 and CDR2: SGDLS, YYNGEE. The CDR3 sequence is 16 residues long. V lost 0 bases to trimming and J lost 0 bases, with 10 bases between them. The CDR3: CASSVGEHRSGNTIYF. The CDR3, as DNA: TGTGCCAGCAGCGTAGGTGAACACCGCTCTGGAAACACCATATATTTT.

The chain couples TRBV6-5 to TRBJ1-6; D may be TRBD1 (6 bases). Germline V gene sequence: CDR1 MNHEY, CDR2 SVGAGI. There are 16 residues in the CDR3. The V and J ends lost 0 bases and 5 bases respectively, with 11 bases between them. The CDR3, as DNA: TGTGCCAGCAGTTACTCACAGGGATGGAATAATTCACCCCTCCACTTT. The encoded protein is CASSYSQGWNNSPLHF.

The rearrangement joins TRBV28 to TRBJ2-7; maybe TRBD1 (6 bases). The V end lost 1 base, the J end lost 2 bases, and 21 bases lay between the germline ends. CDR3 length: 18 residues. The germline V gene encodes CDR1 MDHEN and CDR2 SYDVKM. The CDR3 sequence: CASSLSRDTNFKAYEQYF. As DNA, the CDR3 is TGTGCCAGCAGTTTATCCCGGGACACCAACTTCAAGGCCTACGAGCAGTACTTC.

The V gene is TRBV28, the J gene TRBJ2-1; 16 nucleotides line up with TRBD2. In germline, CDR1 is MDHEN, CDR2 SYDVKM. The CDR3 sequence is 20 residues long. V was pared by 6 bases and J by 4 bases, with 15 bases of the junction left unmatched. The CDR3, as DNA: TGTGCCAGCAGGGGGACTAGCGGGAGGGCCAGGGGATCCGTTTACAATGAGCAGTTCTTC. Amino acid sequence: CASRGTSGRARGSVYNEQFF.

This clone came up a few times. V usage is TRBV27 and J usage is TRBJ2-3, with D tentatively TRBD2 (5 bases). Germline assignment: CDR1 MNHEY and CDR2 SMNVEV (reference sequence). V shed 6 bases and J shed 0 bases, with 16 bases lying between them. This CDR3 comprises 16 residues. The CDR3 nucleotides read TGTGCCAGCAGCCTCGGGAACAAAGTGAGCACAGATACGCAGTATTTT. Translated: CASSLGNKVSTDTQYF.

This chain links TRBV10-2 with TRBJ2-7, with 8 bases aligning to TRBD1. Trimming at V came to 6 bases and at J to 6 bases, leaving 4 bases not matched to a gene. This CDR3 comprises 12 residues. Germline loops: CDR1 WSHSY, CDR2 SAAADI. CDR3 sequence: CASSQGAGEQYF. For the CDR3, the DNA is TGCGCCAGCAGCCAGGGGGCTGGCGAGCAGTACTTC.

V is TRBV9 and J is TRBJ1-1; D unresolved. The ends were cut back, 3 bases at V and 6 bases at J, with 15 bases in the middle. Germline V lookup: CDR1 SGDLS, CDR2 YYNGEE. This CDR3 comprises 14 residues. The CDR3 sequence: CASSERSEPSEAFF. In DNA, the CDR3 is TGTGCCAGCAGCGAGAGGTCCGAACCCTCTGAAGCTTTCTTT.

The chain has TRBV28 and TRBJ1-6; no firm D call. Germline-derived CDR1 and CDR2 are MDHEN and SYDVKM. V shed 7 bases and J shed 0 bases, with 13 bases lying between them. This CDR3 has 16 amino acids. CDR3 DNA: TGTGCCAGCACCAACGAGGAAAGCTCCTATAATTCACCCCTCCACTTT. It specifies CASTNEESSYNSPLHF.

As concerns this clone: This sample includes further DNA sequences coding for the same CDR3. V is TRBV5-1 and J is TRBJ2-1, with 7 bases identical to TRBD1. The junction had 2 bases not matched to a gene; V was cut back by 1 base and J by 7 bases. Germline V gene lookup returns CDR1 SGHRS and CDR2 YFSETQ. This CDR3 comprises 13 residues. This CDR3 reads CASSLNRGNEQFF. In DNA form, the CDR3 reads TGCGCCAGCAGCTTGAACAGGGGAAATGAGCAGTTCTTC.